This T cell receptor (beta chain) was documented in a study of OX40 agonist ivuxolimab in advanced cancers. Here immunoSEQ multiplex PCR was the method, and the copy in TCRdb shows in-frame clones only, minus some. There are 40,000 to 55,000 clones in the sample; around 90% occur only once, and nearly 15% lies in the top ten. This CDR3 is 17 amino acids long. Per germline, CDR1 MDHEN and CDR2 SYDVKM. With V trimmed by 6 bases and J by 2 bases, 7 bases remained unmatched. This clonotype was obtained from an adult with an advanced solid tumor such as melanoma, head and neck, liver or kidney cancer. This rearrangement joins TRBV28 to TRBJ2-1, with 13 bases that match TRBD2. The input for sequencing was CD4+ or CD8+ T cells sorted from blood, taken in a trial of the OX40 agonist ivuxolimab. The CDR3 region has the DNA TGTGCCAGCAGCGGACTAGCGGGAGAAAGGACCTACAATGAGCAGTTCTTC. This translates into CASSGLAGERTYNEQFF.